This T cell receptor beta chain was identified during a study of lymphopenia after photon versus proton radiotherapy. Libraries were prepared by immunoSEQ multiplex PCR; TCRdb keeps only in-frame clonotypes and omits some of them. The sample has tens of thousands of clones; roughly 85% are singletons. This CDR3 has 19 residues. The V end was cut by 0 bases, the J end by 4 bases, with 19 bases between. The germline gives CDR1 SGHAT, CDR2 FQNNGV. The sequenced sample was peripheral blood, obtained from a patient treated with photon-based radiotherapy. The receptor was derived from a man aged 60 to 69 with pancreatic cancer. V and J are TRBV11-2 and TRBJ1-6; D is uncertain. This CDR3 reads CASSLDRFPPSLYNSPLHF. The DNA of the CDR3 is TGTGCCAGCAGCTTAGATCGTTTCCCCCCGTCTTTATATAATTCACCCCTCCACTTT.